The T cell receptor beta chain described here comes from a study of shared clonotypes between healthy human individuals. Turning to the study itself: There were three CD4 naive, three CD4 memory, two CD8 naive and one CD8 memory plates per donor. Study outcomes and limitations: Larger estimated richness was generally recorded for naive subsets relative to memory subsets. Generation probabilities were higher for clonotypes shared across all four sorted-subset donors than for unshared ones.

Per sorted-subset replicate PCR, input was roughly 200 ng DNA, representing about 30,000 T cell genomes. Using immunoSEQ multiplex PCR, the repertoire was profiled, and TCRdb retains in-frame clones only, with some absent. Counted here are roughly 2,500,000 clones, under 95% occurring once; the ten biggest clones make up approximately 0.37%. Turning to this clone: Antigen: not known. Additional DNA sequences in this sample encode the identical CDR3.

The CDR3 has 14 residues. In germline, CDR1 is SGHNT, CDR2 YYREEE (reference sequence). V dropped 3 bases and J dropped 2; count of bases not matched to a gene: 4. Sequenced input: naive CD4+ T cells from PBMCs. The subset denotes: CD45RA+ positively selected. This clonotype originated in a man younger than 35 in good health. Some clones in this sample may be carry-over from other donors' samples. V and J are TRBV5-4 and TRBJ2-5, with 7 bases matching TRBD1. The CDR3 nucleotides are TGTGCCAGCAGCTCGGGACAGATTCAAGAGACCCAGTACTTC. Its protein product is CASSSGQIQETQYF.